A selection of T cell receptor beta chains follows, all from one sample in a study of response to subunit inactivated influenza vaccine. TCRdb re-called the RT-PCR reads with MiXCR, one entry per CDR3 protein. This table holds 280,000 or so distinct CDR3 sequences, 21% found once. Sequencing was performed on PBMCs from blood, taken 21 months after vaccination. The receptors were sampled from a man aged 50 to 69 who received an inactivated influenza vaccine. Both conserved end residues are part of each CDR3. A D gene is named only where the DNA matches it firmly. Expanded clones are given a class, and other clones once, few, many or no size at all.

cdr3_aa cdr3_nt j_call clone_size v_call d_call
CASSLPGGWSEKLFF TGTGCCAGCAGTCTGCCAGGGGGGTGGAGTGAAAAACTGTTTTTT TRBJ1-4 few TRBV28 TRBD1
CASSPTTGEEYF TGTGCCAGCAGCCCAACGACAGGGGAGGAGTATTTT TRBJ2-3 . TRBV28 TRBD1
CASSSRTGPENTEAFF TGTGCCAGCTCATCTAGGACAGGTCCCGAGAACACTGAAGCTTTCTTT TRBJ1-1 few TRBV18 TRBD1
CASSVGQSSYNEQFF TGTGCCAGCAGCGTAGGACAGAGCTCCTACAATGAGCAGTTCTTC TRBJ2-1 . TRBV9 .
CASSRTTSIDTQYF TGTGCCAGCAGCCGTACCACTAGCATCGATACGCAGTATTTT TRBJ2-3 few TRBV12-3/TRBV12-4 .
CASITGTGYGYTF TGTGCCAGCATTACCGGGACAGGGTATGGCTACACCTTC TRBJ1-2 many TRBV12-3/TRBV12-4 TRBD1
CASSWTSGSNNEQFF TGTGCCAGCAGTTGGACTAGCGGAAGCAACAATGAGCAGTTCTTC TRBJ2-1 few TRBV7-2 TRBD2
CASSLNFGSGETQYF TGTGCCAGCAGTTTAAATTTCGGGAGCGGGGAGACCCAGTACTTC TRBJ2-5 few TRBV28 .
CASSNAQDSGELFF TGCGCCAGCAGCAACGCCCAGGACTCCGGGGAGCTGTTTTTT TRBJ2-2 few TRBV5-1 .
CASTEGQGRSPLHF TGTGCCAGCACCGAGGGACAGGGGCGTTCACCCCTCCACTTT TRBJ1-6 few TRBV12-3/TRBV12-4 TRBD1
CASSRGQGGTGELFF TGTGCCAGCAGCCGGGGACAGGGGGGCACCGGGGAGCTGTTTTTT TRBJ2-2 few TRBV7-2 TRBD1
CSARDGTFNTGELFF TGCAGTGCTAGAGATGGGACTTTTAACACCGGGGAGCTGTTTTTT TRBJ2-2 . TRBV20-1 .
CASSADRVETQYF TGTGCCAGCAGCGCCGACAGGGTAGAGACCCAGTACTTC TRBJ2-5 few TRBV7-2 TRBD1
CASSDHLSGEQFF TGTGCCAGCAGCGATCACCTCAGCGGGGAGCAGTTCTTC TRBJ2-1 . TRBV9 .
CATSRGKGGPNEKLFF TGTGCCACCAGCAGAGGAAAGGGTGGGCCTAATGAAAAACTGTTTTTT TRBJ1-4 . TRBV15 .
CASYLRGRNTEAFF TGTGCCAGCTATCTACGGGGACGGAACACTGAAGCTTTCTTT TRBJ1-1 . TRBV12-3/TRBV12-4 .
CASSLGNEKLFF TGTGCCAGCAGCCTGGGAAATGAAAAACTGTTTTTT TRBJ1-4 few TRBV7-2 .
CASSSFQGFTGELFF TGCGCCAGCAGTTCCTTTCAGGGGTTTACCGGGGAGCTGTTTTTT TRBJ2-2 few TRBV10-1 .
CSARRRDGGGTKAFF TGCAGTGCTCGGCGGAGGGATGGGGGCGGCACTAAAGCTTTCTTT TRBJ1-1 . TRBV20-1 .
CASSLDNGRASQETQYF TGTGCCAGCAGCTTAGATAACGGGCGGGCCTCTCAAGAGACCCAGTACTTC TRBJ2-5 . TRBV7-8 .
CASSSPRYGTGHYEQYF TGTGCCAGCAGTTCCCCTCGTTACGGGACGGGGCATTACGAGCAGTACTTC TRBJ2-7 . TRBV6-5 .
CASSFGRGYNSPLHF TGTGCCAGCAGCTTCGGCAGGGGCTATAATTCACCCCTCCACTTT TRBJ1-6 many TRBV5-8 .
CASRTGIPNQPQHF TGTGCCAGCAGAACAGGGATCCCGAATCAGCCCCAGCATTTT TRBJ1-5 . TRBV12-3/TRBV12-4 .
CASSTSGTSYEQYF TGTGCCAGCAGCACTAGCGGGACCTCCTACGAGCAGTACTTC TRBJ2-7 few TRBV9 TRBD2
CASSLADLGELFF TGTGCCAGCAGCTTAGCCGACCTCGGGGAGCTGTTTTTT TRBJ2-2 . TRBV7-2 .
CASSQDGWTEQFF TGTGCCAGCAGCCAAGATGGTTGGACGGAGCAGTTCTTC TRBJ2-1 few TRBV4-2 .
CSASGSDSLETQYF TGCAGTGCTAGCGGGAGCGACAGCCTGGAGACCCAGTACTTC TRBJ2-5 . TRBV20-1 .
CASSNRFRPETQYF TGTGCCAGCAGCAACCGTTTCAGGCCAGAGACCCAGTACTTC TRBJ2-5 few TRBV9 .
CASSLEGQGNQPQHF TGCGCCAGCAGCTTGGAAGGGCAGGGCAATCAGCCCCAGCATTTT TRBJ1-5 many TRBV5-1 .
CASSSMTGVSNEQFF TGCGCCAGCAGCTCGATGACAGGGGTCTCCAATGAGCAGTTCTTC TRBJ2-1 few TRBV5-1 TRBD1
CASSYSIVPDTQYF TGTGCCAGCAGTTACTCGATCGTCCCAGATACGCAGTATTTT TRBJ2-3 . TRBV6-5 .
CASSLEVGELFF TGTGCCAGCAGCTTAGAAGTCGGGGAGCTGTTTTTT TRBJ2-2 few TRBV7-2 .
CASSLYRRPNNQPQHF TGTGCCAGCAGTTTATATCGACGGCCGAACAATCAGCCCCAGCATTTT TRBJ1-5 few TRBV28 .
CSVISTGELFF TGCAGCGTTATCTCAACCGGGGAGCTGTTTTTT TRBJ2-2 few TRBV29-1 .
CASSLDVRGFSEAFF TGTGCCAGCAGCTTGGACGTCAGGGGGTTTTCTGAAGCTTTCTTT TRBJ1-1 . TRBV5-4 TRBD1
CASSFAGNTIYF TGTGCCAGCAGTTTCGCGGGAAACACCATATATTTT TRBJ1-3 . TRBV12-3/TRBV12-4 .
CATSELAGRGEQFF TGTGCCACCAGTGAACTAGCGGGAAGGGGTGAGCAGTTCTTC TRBJ2-1 few TRBV24-1 TRBD2
CATSDLTSGSYYEQYF TGTGCCACCAGTGATTTGACTAGCGGGAGTTACTACGAGCAGTACTTC TRBJ2-7 few TRBV24-1 TRBD2
CSVGGGSNQPQHF TGCAGCGTTGGAGGGGGTAGCAATCAGCCCCAGCATTTT TRBJ1-5 few TRBV29-1 .
CSARALGRQGIYEQYF TGCAGTGCTAGAGCTCTCGGGAGACAGGGGATCTACGAGCAGTACTTC TRBJ2-7 . TRBV20-1 TRBD1
CATSETHPNTGELFF TGTGCCACCAGTGAGACCCACCCGAACACCGGGGAGCTGTTTTTT TRBJ2-2 few TRBV24-1 .
CASSMIRTQNTGELFF TGTGCCAGCAGCATGATAAGGACTCAGAACACCGGGGAGCTGTTTTTT TRBJ2-2 once TRBV11-2 .
CASSLGGQGAPGANVLTF TGTGCCAGCTCTCTTGGGGGACAGGGGGCTCCCGGGGCCAACGTCCTGACTTTC TRBJ2-6 few TRBV18 TRBD1
CASSLAVNSGANVLTF TGTGCCAGCAGCTTAGCGGTCAACTCTGGGGCCAACGTCCTGACTTTC TRBJ2-6 . TRBV7-9 .
CASSVGLAVIYEQYF TGTGCCAGCAGCGTAGGACTAGCGGTAATCTACGAGCAGTACTTC TRBJ2-7 few TRBV9 TRBD2
CASSYDPGYSHEQYF TGTGCCAGCAGTTACGATCCGGGATACTCCCACGAGCAGTACTTC TRBJ2-7 . TRBV6-5 .
CASSPPGGRNIQYF TGTGCCAGCAGCCCACCCGGGGGGAGGAACATTCAGTACTTC TRBJ2-4 . TRBV11-2 TRBD2
CASSQVEGPGNTEAFF TGTGCCAGCAGCCAAGTCGAAGGGCCAGGGAACACTGAAGCTTTCTTT TRBJ1-1 many TRBV4-2 .
CSVEFPPMDNEQFF TGCAGCGTTGAATTCCCTCCCATGGACAATGAGCAGTTCTTC TRBJ2-1 . TRBV29-1 .
CASSQQVKAEKLFF TGTGCCAGCAGTCAACAGGTGAAGGCTGAAAAACTGTTTTTT TRBJ1-4 many TRBV28 .
CASSYSIETQYF TGTGCCAGCAGTTACTCGATCGAGACCCAGTACTTC TRBJ2-5 few TRBV6-2/TRBV6-3 .
CASSLEPNTGELFF TGTGCCAGCAGCTTAGAACCGAACACCGGGGAGCTGTTTTTT TRBJ2-2 few TRBV11-2 .
CASSARDRGISGANVLTF TGTGCCAGCAGCGCCCGGGACAGGGGAATCTCTGGGGCCAACGTCCTGACTTTC TRBJ2-6 . TRBV9 TRBD1
CATQPKRGENYGYTF TGTGCCACCCAGCCCAAACGGGGGGAAAACTATGGCTACACCTTC TRBJ1-2 . TRBV5-4 .
CASSYDEGISYEQYF TGTGCCAGCAGCTATGACGAAGGTATCTCCTACGAGCAGTACTTC TRBJ2-7 . TRBV11-2 .
CASSDAGTSDAYEQYF TGTGCCAGCAGTGACGCCGGGACTAGCGATGCCTACGAGCAGTACTTC TRBJ2-7 few TRBV6-4 TRBD2
CATSRERRVLRNTIYF TGTGCCACCAGCAGGGAGCGGAGGGTTTTGAGAAACACCATATATTTT TRBJ1-3 many TRBV15 .
CASSPPQRGWETQYF TGTGCCAGCAGTCCCCCCCAGCGGGGGTGGGAGACCCAGTACTTC TRBJ2-5 . TRBV12-3/TRBV12-4 TRBD2